This TCR beta chain was profiled in a study of blood T cell repertoires in COVID-19. On the study more broadly: Sites across the United States, Italy and Spain contributed samples from acute and convalescent COVID-19.

Trimming shortened V by 6 bases and J by 3 bases, and 12 bases separated the two germline ends. The CDR3 contains 14 residues. In germline, CDR1 is LGHDT, CDR2 YNNKEL (reference sequence). Original processing notes: Reference gene primer amplification gave nucleated cell count estimates. Here immunoSEQ multiplex PCR was the method, and the copy in TCRdb shows in-frame clones only, minus some. V, J and clone size reflect that table, while D and trimming were determined from the DNA. The sample shows 80,000 to 90,000 clones, approximately 88% of them seen only once. The clonotype originates from a man aged 60 to 75 with acute or convalescent COVID-19. The sample consisted of peripheral blood. The chain employs TRBV3-1 (or the pseudogene TRBV3-2) and TRBJ2-1; possibly TRBD2 for D (6 bases). CDR3 DNA sequence: TGTGCCAGCAGTCGAATGACTAGCTACAATGAGCAGTTCTTC. Encoded protein: CASSRMTSYNEQFF.